A single sample is the source of the 13 T cell receptor beta chains below, sequenced in a study of T cells after somatic rescue of genetic block. TCRdb's table, derived via immunoSEQ multiplex PCR, lists solely in-frame clones and lacks some. The sample has approximately 10,000 clones, 71% seen once; the top ten hold approximately 12%. Sequences were obtained from peripheral blood mononuclear cells (PBMCs). The receptor set was obtained from a boy aged 5-17 years.

This chain joins TRBV28 and TRBJ1-4, with 9 bases matching TRBD1. This CDR3 has 15 residues. V lost 3 bases, J lost 8 bases, and 7 bases stayed unmatched. CDR1 and CDR2 (germline): MDHEN, SYDVKM. CDR3 region: CASSFSGTGNEKLFF. The CDR3 bases are TGTGCCAGCAGTTTCTCCGGGACAGGGAACGAAAAACTGTTTTTT.

The genes are TRBV29-1 and TRBJ2-1; 7 bases agree with TRBD1. Germline lookup yields CDR1 SQVTM and CDR2 ANQGSEA. V lost 6 bases to trimming and J lost 7 bases; unmatched junction nucleotides: 0. This CDR3 spans 10 amino acids. The CDR3 sequence is CSVDRNEQFF. CDR3 DNA sequence: TGCAGCGTGGACAGGAATGAGCAGTTCTTC.

This clone appeared a few times. Compared with germline, one end of the junction differs, possibly owing to a read error. The V call is TRBV7-7, the J call TRBJ1-4; D unresolved. CDR1 is SSHAT and CDR2 is FNYEAQ in the germline V gene (reference sequence). The CDR3 is 13 amino acids. CDR3 residues: CASSLDFTEKLFF. DNA of the CDR3: TGTGCTAGCAGCTTAGACTTCACTGAAAAACTGTTTTTT.

This clone was detected only a few times. This sequence joins TRBV6-6 and TRBJ1-2; 9 bases line up with TRBD1. Germline CDR1 MNHNY, CDR2 SVGAGI (reference sequence). V trimming: 2 bases; J trimming: 5 bases; junction bases outside the gene matches: 3. The CDR3 is 14 residues long. The CDR3 loop reads CASSYGTGPYGYTF. CDR3 DNA: TGTGCCAGCAGTTACGGGACAGGGCCTTATGGCTACACCTTC.

This chain uses TRBV29-1 with TRBJ2-1; D uncertain. The CDR3 contains 15 residues. CDR1 is SQVTM, CDR2 ANQGSEA, per germline. V was trimmed by 1 base and J by 0 bases, leaving 10 bases between them. CDR3 region: CSVEGLSISYNEQFF. The CDR3 nucleotides are TGCAGCGTTGAAGGGCTATCAATCTCCTACAATGAGCAGTTCTTC.

CDR3 nucleotides: TGTGCCAGCAGTGAAATCGGTGTAGGGTGGGGGGCAGATACGCAGTATTTT. As protein: CASSEIGVGWGADTQYF. The rearrangement uses TRBV25-1 and TRBJ2-3; TRBD2 is a possible D gene (6 bases). The V end was cut by 2 bases, the J end by 4 bases, with 19 bases between. Germline lookup yields CDR1 MGHDK and CDR2 SYGVNS. The CDR3 covers 17 residues.

The rearrangement uses TRBV7-9 and TRBJ1-4; possible D gene TRBD1, 5 bases. The germline V gene has CDR1 SEHNR and CDR2 FQNEAQ (reference sequence). This CDR3 has 13 amino acids. V gave up 9 bases and J gave up 0 bases, with 8 bases separating them. The CDR3 nucleotides read TGTGCCAGTAAACAGGCAACTAATGAAAAACTGTTTTTT. The encoded protein is CASKQATNEKLFF.

V usage is TRBV5-1 and J usage is TRBJ1-2; D may be TRBD1 (5 bases). The CDR3 loop spans 14 amino acids. Trimming pared 0 bases from V and 4 bases from J, leaving 10 bases between. Looked up from germline, CDR1 is SGHRS and CDR2 is YFSETQ. CDR3 loop: CASSLGEGAYGYTF. The DNA for the CDR3 is TGCGCCAGCAGCTTGGGGGAAGGGGCCTATGGCTACACCTTC.

There are a few counts of this clone. V gene TRBV11-2 combines with J gene TRBJ2-3; D gene ambiguous. V shed 1 base and J shed 7 bases, with 9 bases lying between them. Germline CDR1 is SGHAT and CDR2 is FQNNGV. CDR3 length equals 13 residues. In nucleotides, the CDR3 is TGTGCCAGCAGCTTAGCTTCCTCTTATACGCAGTATTTT. Amino acid sequence: CASSLASSYTQYF.

The chain combines TRBV2 with TRBJ2-5; unclear D gene. V lost 2 bases, J lost 4 bases, and 11 bases lay in between. Germline V CDR1 and CDR2: SNHLY, FYNNEI. This CDR3 region has 14 residues. CDR3 sequence: CASSERAARETQYF. The CDR3 DNA is TGTGCCAGCAGTGAACGGGCCGCACGAGAGACCCAGTACTTC.

The V and J genes are TRBV10-2 and TRBJ2-5; 10 positions agree with TRBD2. Trimming removed 6 bases from V and 0 bases from J; junction bases left unmatched: 22. The CDR3 is 21 amino acids. The germline V gene encodes CDR1 WSHSY and CDR2 SAAADI. DNA of the CDR3: TGCGCCAGCAGCGACAGGGCGGGGAAGCGGGAGGGCCTTCGGTACCAAGAGACCCAGTACTTC. Translating gives CASSDRAGKREGLRYQETQYF.

This chain joins TRBV5-1 and TRBJ1-4, with D tentatively TRBD1 (5 bases). V gave up 4 bases and J gave up 3 bases, with 10 bases separating them. This CDR3 spans 14 amino acids. From germline, CDR1 is SGHRS and CDR2 YFSETQ. The CDR3 region is CASSPQGANEKLFF. DNA for the CDR3: TGCGCCAGCAGCCCCCAGGGTGCTAATGAAAAACTGTTTTTT.

This clone was detected a few times. This chain links TRBV5-5 with TRBJ2-5, with 8 bases matching TRBD1. Germline V gene lookup returns CDR1 SGHKS and CDR2 YYEKEE (reference sequence). V lost 6 bases to trimming and J lost 5 bases; unmatched junction nucleotides: 9. This CDR3 contains 14 residues. CDR3 residues: CASMAITGGETQYF. In DNA, the CDR3 is TGTGCCAGCATGGCAATCACAGGGGGGGAGACCCAGTACTTC.